This T cell receptor (beta chain) was recorded in a study of response to subunit inactivated influenza vaccine. From the RT-PCR reads, TCRdb called clonotypes with MiXCR, one entry per CDR3 protein. The table lists roughly 790,000 distinct CDR3 sequences, 21% of them singletons. Germline V gene lookup returns CDR1 MNHEY and CDR2 SVGEGT. V was trimmed by 5 bases and J by 4 bases, leaving 20 bases between them. The CDR3 is 16 amino acids. This chain uses TRBV6-2 or TRBV6-3 with TRBJ2-5, with D unresolved. Sequencing used PBMCs from blood, obtained about 5 days after vaccination. This TCR was sampled from a man in his forties or fifties who received an inactivated influenza vaccine. Here the CDR3 reads CASSTSLDQQTETQYF. The CDR3 DNA follows: TGTGCCAGCAGTACCTCCCTGGACCAGCAAACAGAGACCCAGTACTTC.